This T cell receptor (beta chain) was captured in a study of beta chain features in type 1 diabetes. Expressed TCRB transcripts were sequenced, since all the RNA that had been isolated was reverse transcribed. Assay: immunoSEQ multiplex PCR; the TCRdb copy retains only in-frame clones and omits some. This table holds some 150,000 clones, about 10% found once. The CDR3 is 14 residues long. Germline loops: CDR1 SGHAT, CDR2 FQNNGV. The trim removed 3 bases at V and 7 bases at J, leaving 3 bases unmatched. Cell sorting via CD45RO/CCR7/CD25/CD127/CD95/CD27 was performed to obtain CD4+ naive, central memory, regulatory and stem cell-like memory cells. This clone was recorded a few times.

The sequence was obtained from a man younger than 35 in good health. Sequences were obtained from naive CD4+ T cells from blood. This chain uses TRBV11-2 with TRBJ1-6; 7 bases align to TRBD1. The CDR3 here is CASSLRGRNSPLHF. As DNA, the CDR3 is TGTGCCAGCAGCTTGAGGGGGCGGAATTCACCCCTCCACTTT. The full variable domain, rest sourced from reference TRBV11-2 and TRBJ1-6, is EAGVAQSPRYKIIEKRQSVAFWCNPISGHATLYWYQQILGQGPKLLIQFQNNGVVDDSQLPKDRFSAERLKGVDSTLKIQPAKLEDSAVYLCASSLRGRNSPLHFGNGTRLTVT.